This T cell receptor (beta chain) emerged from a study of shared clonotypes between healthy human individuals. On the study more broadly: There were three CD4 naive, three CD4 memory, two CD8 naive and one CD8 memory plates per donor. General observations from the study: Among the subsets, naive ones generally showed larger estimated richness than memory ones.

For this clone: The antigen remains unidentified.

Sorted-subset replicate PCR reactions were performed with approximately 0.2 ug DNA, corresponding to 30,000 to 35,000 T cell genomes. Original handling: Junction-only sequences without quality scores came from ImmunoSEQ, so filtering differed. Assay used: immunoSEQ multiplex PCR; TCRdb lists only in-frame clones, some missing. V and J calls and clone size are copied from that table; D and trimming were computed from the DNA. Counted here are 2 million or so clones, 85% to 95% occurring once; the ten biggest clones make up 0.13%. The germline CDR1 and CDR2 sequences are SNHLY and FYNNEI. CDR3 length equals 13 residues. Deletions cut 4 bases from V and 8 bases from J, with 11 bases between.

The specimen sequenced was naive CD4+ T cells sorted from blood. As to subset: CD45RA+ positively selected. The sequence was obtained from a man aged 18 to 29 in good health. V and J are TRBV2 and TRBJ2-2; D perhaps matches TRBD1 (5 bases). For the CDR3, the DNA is TGTGCCAGCAGTGCCCAGGGTTCTGGGGAGCTGTTTTTT. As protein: CASSAQGSGELFF.